This T cell receptor (beta chain) was identified during a study of shared clonotypes between healthy human individuals. V was pared by 4 bases and J by 5 bases, with 27 bases between. This CDR3 has 17 residues. In germline, CDR1 is SQVTM, CDR2 ANQGSEA. CD45RO-negative cells were positively selected for CCR7, leaving out terminally differentiated effector memory CD45RA+ cells. Sequencing was performed with immunoSEQ multiplex PCR; in TCRdb, only in-frame clones are kept and a portion is missing. There are some 2,100,000 clones in the sample; approximately 94% occur only once, and under 2% lies in the top ten.

This chain connects TRBV29-1 to TRBJ2-7, with D possibly matching TRBD1 (6 bases). The TCR sequence derives from a man between 18 and 29 years old in good health. Some clones in this sample may be carry-over from other donors' samples. Sequences were obtained from naive CD8+ T cells from PBMCs. The chain's CDR3 is CSVGQGLTLTGGHEQYF. In nucleotides, the CDR3 is TGCAGCGTTGGTCAGGGGCTAACACTGACCGGCGGCCACGAGCAGTACTTC.